The 32 T cell receptor beta chains below all came from one sample that was sequenced in a study of cytomegalovirus exposure and HLA in healthy donors. Primers included in the PCR were 60 Vbeta and 13 Jbeta primers. Sequencing was performed with immunoSEQ multiplex PCR; in TCRdb, only in-frame clones are kept and a portion is missing. The data hold just over 150,000 clones, with 65% to 90% observed a single time. Material: PBMCs. All receptors come from a woman aged 45-65 years in good health and CMV-seropositive.

The chain employs TRBV7-2 and TRBJ2-1, with D possibly being TRBD2 (5 bases). This CDR3 is built from 15 residues. Trimming stripped 4 bases from V and 2 bases from J, with 12 bases between. Germline CDR1 and CDR2: SGHTA and FQGNSA. CDR3 sequence (DNA): TGTGCCAGCAGCTCAGGCCGGGGAACCTACAATGAGCAGTTCTTC. This translates into CASSSGRGTYNEQFF.

The chain has TRBV10-3 and TRBJ2-5; no clear D gene. The end of the DNA fits TRBJ2-7 better, so the J call may be wrong. The CDR3 spans 11 residues. CDR1 and CDR2 (germline): ENHRY, SYGVKD. The CDR3 DNA is TGTGCCATCAGTGAGTCGTTCGAGCAGTACTTC. As protein: CAISESFEQYF.

The J gene is TRBJ2-3, the V gene TRBV4-1; TRBD1 is a possible D gene (5 bases). This CDR3 spans 12 amino acids. Trimming removed 4 bases at V and 5 bases at J, with 7 bases between. In germline, CDR1 is MGHRA, CDR2 YSYEKL. The CDR3 here is CASSPDRDTQYF. CDR3 DNA: TGCGCCAGCAGCCCCGACAGAGATACGCAGTATTTT.

The chain carries TRBV5-6 and TRBJ2-7, with 8 bases that match TRBD1. Germline assignment: CDR1 SGHDT and CDR2 YYEEEE. V lost 0 bases to trimming and J lost 6 bases; unmatched junction nucleotides: 8. The CDR3 runs 15 residues. The chain's CDR3 is CASSLVGQGAGEQYF. The CDR3 DNA follows: TGTGCCAGCAGCTTGGTTGGGCAGGGGGCGGGCGAGCAGTACTTC.

In this sample, this clone turned up a few times. V gene TRBV6-6 combines with J gene TRBJ1-1; no clear D. From germline, CDR1 is MNHNY and CDR2 SVGAGI (reference sequence). This CDR3 is built from 13 residues. V lost 7 bases, J lost 3 bases, and 12 bases lay in between. The DNA of the CDR3 is TGTGCCAGCATCCAGCGCCAGTACACTGAAGCTTTCTTT. It is translated as CASIQRQYTEAFF.

The chain is built from TRBV10-2 and TRBJ1-4, with D perhaps matching TRBD1 (5 bases). The germline CDR1 and CDR2 sequences are WSHSY and SAAADI. Trimming took 7 bases from V and 8 from J, leaving 11 bases between them. This CDR3 has 12 amino acids. The CDR3 coding sequence is TGCGCCAGCACAGGGTTAGGGGAAAAACTGTTTTTT. It codes for CASTGLGEKLFF.

The gene calls are TRBV5-4 and TRBJ2-7; 11 bases map to TRBD1. Germline loops: CDR1 SGHNT, CDR2 YYREEE (reference sequence). The CDR3 sequence is 15 residues long. J lost 5 bases, V lost 1 base, and 5 bases had no gene match. The CDR3 DNA follows: TGTGCCAGCAGCTTGTATGGACAGGGGGCCGACGAGCAGTACTTC. Encoded protein: CASSLYGQGADEQYF. The full variable domain, its missing parts supplied by reference TRBV5-4 and TRBJ2-7, is ETGVTQSPTHLIKTRGQQVTLRCSSQSGHNTVSWYQQALGQGPQFIFQYYREEENGRGNFPPRFSGLQFPNYSSELNVNALELDDSALYLCASSLYGQGADEQYFGPGTRLTVT.

This clone was seen more than once but under ten times. The genes are TRBV28 and TRBJ1-5; 7 bases align to TRBD1. Unmatched junction bases numbered 16, after V lost 7 bases and J lost 10 bases. This CDR3 region has 15 residues. CDR1 is MDHEN and CDR2 is SYDVKM in the germline V gene. CDR3 sequence: CASNSPLTGEEPQHF. The CDR3 DNA reads TGTGCCAGCAATTCCCCTCTAACAGGGGAAGAACCCCAGCATTTT.

The V and J genes are TRBV7-6 and TRBJ2-1; possible D gene TRBD2, 6 bases. V was clipped by 8 bases and J by 4 bases, with 12 bases between them. The CDR3 length is 13 residues. Germline CDR1 SGHVS, CDR2 FNYEAQ. The CDR3 loop reads CASAEGRYNEQFF. In DNA, the CDR3 is TGTGCCAGCGCGGAGGGGAGATACAATGAGCAGTTCTTC.

The chain has TRBV6-1 and TRBJ2-3, with 12 nucleotides matching TRBD2. This CDR3 comprises 18 residues. Trimming took 0 bases from V and 7 from J; bases not matched to a gene: 11. Germline V gene sequence: CDR1 MNHNS, CDR2 SASEGT. The CDR3: CASSEAGASGGAANTQYF. The CDR3 DNA follows: TGTGCCAGCAGTGAAGCCGGGGCTAGCGGGGGGGCTGCGAATACGCAGTATTTT.

This clone was observed a few times. This rearrangement joins TRBV2 to TRBJ2-7; TRBD1 matches at 8 bases. Germline V lookup: CDR1 SNHLY, CDR2 FYNNEI. V was clipped by 6 bases and J by 4 bases; unmatched bases: 2. This CDR3 has 12 residues. The CDR3 spells CASRGDRYEQYF. The CDR3 region has the DNA TGTGCCAGCAGGGGGGACAGGTACGAGCAGTACTTC.

This clone was counted a single time. J is TRBJ2-7 and V is TRBV29-1; D not certain. The CDR3 totals 11 residues. Germline assignment: CDR1 SQVTM and CDR2 ANQGSEA. V gave up 7 bases and J gave up 5 bases, with 12 bases separating them. For the CDR3, the DNA is TGCAGCGGTGAGCAGGAAAACGAGCAGTACTTC. It encodes CSGEQENEQYF.

The rearrangement joins TRBV4-3 to TRBJ2-1; D is possibly TRBD1 (6 bases). The V end lost 5 bases, the J end lost 9 bases, and 20 bases lay between the germline ends. Germline V CDR1 and CDR2: LGHNA, YSLEER. The CDR3 runs 15 residues. Written as DNA, the CDR3 is TGCGCCAGCAGCGCACAACAGGGCTTCGTCTTTGAGCAGTTCTTC. It is translated as CASSAQQGFVFEQFF.

This clone was seen once. The rearrangement uses TRBV4-1 and TRBJ2-3, with 8 bases identical to TRBD2. Trimming cost V 3 bases and J 4 bases; bases outside gene matches: 12. Germline loops: CDR1 MGHRA, CDR2 YSYEKL. The CDR3 consists of 17 residues. For the CDR3, the DNA is TGCGCCAGCAGCCATCCAACAGCGGGGGCGACCTCAGATACGCAGTATTTT. Translating gives CASSHPTAGATSDTQYF.

The rearrangement uses TRBV6-1 and TRBJ1-2; D is undetermined. With 5 bases removed from V and 2 bases from J, the gap between germline ends came to 9 bases. The CDR3 covers 13 residues. Germline-derived CDR1 and CDR2 are MNHNS and SASEGT. This chain's CDR3 is CASSITENYGYTF. CDR3 DNA sequence: TGTGCCAGCAGTATCACGGAGAACTATGGCTACACCTTC.

The V and J genes are TRBV9 and TRBJ1-3; possible D gene TRBD1, 6 bases. Germline loops: CDR1 SGDLS, CDR2 YYNGEE. This CDR3 region has 13 residues. Between the trimmed V and J ends, which lost 7 bases and 0 bases, there was a span of 8 bases. DNA of the CDR3: TGTGCCAGCCAGGGGTCCTCTGGAAACACCATATATTTT. Its protein product is CASQGSSGNTIYF.

The chain carries TRBV6-1 and TRBJ1-5; tentatively, D is TRBD1 (5 bases). V was trimmed by 6 bases and J by 4 bases, leaving 13 bases between them. This CDR3 is built from 14 residues. Germline CDR1 MNHNS, CDR2 SASEGT. The DNA for the CDR3 is TGTGCCAGCAGGGGGCCCGCACCAAATCAGCCCCAGCATTTT. Translation gives CASRGPAPNQPQHF.

This clone was detected once. J is TRBJ1-6 and V is TRBV27; TRBD1 might be the D (6 bases). The CDR3 covers 15 residues. V lost 6 bases to trimming and J lost 17 bases, with 26 bases between them. The germline V gene encodes CDR1 MNHEY and CDR2 SMNVEV (reference sequence). DNA for the CDR3: TGTGCCAGCAGCTCCTTTGGGGTTAGGGGACACAAATTCCACTTT. Translation gives CASSSFGVRGHKFHF.

The gene calls are TRBV10-3 and TRBJ1-4; possible D gene TRBD1, 6 bases. The CDR3 is 18 residues long. Trimming removed 3 bases from V and 7 bases from J, with 24 bases in between. The germline V gene has CDR1 ENHRY and CDR2 SYGVKD. The CDR3 is CAISDPNAQGSLGEKLFF. The DNA for the CDR3 is TGTGCCATCAGTGACCCGAATGCACAGGGTTCGTTGGGTGAAAAACTGTTTTTT.

V and J are TRBV25-1 and TRBJ1-2; 8 bases align to TRBD1. Losses at the gene ends were 6 bases for V and 8 bases for J; bases not matched to a gene: 8. This CDR3 is built from 13 residues. The germline V gene has CDR1 MGHDK and CDR2 SYGVNS. In DNA form, the CDR3 reads TGTGCCAGCAGCAGGACAGGGTTTGACGGCTACACCTTC. As protein: CASSRTGFDGYTF.

The chain couples TRBV5-3 to TRBJ1-5, with TRBD1 as a possible D gene (5 bases). TRBV5-3 qualifies as an ORF whose function is uncertain. The CDR3 has 16 amino acids. Trimming removed 4 bases from V and 0 bases from J, with 14 bases in between. This CDR3 reads CARSRPRGDSNQPQHF. The DNA of the CDR3 is TGTGCCAGAAGCCGCCCCCGGGGGGATAGCAATCAGCCCCAGCATTTT.

The chain recombines TRBV6-1 with TRBJ1-2; D is possibly TRBD1 (5 bases). The CDR3 sequence is 14 residues long. V lost 1 base and J lost 5, with 11 bases in between. Germline CDR1 reads MNHNS; CDR2 reads SASEGT. CDR3 nucleotides: TGTGCCAGCAGTGAAGGGGGACTTTTATATGGCTACACCTTC. It specifies CASSEGGLLYGYTF.

V and J are TRBV19 and TRBJ1-6; D may be TRBD1 (6 bases). CDR1 and CDR2 (germline): LNHDA, SQIVND (reference sequence). This CDR3 region has 14 residues. Trimming removed 5 bases at V and 14 bases at J, with 19 bases between. The CDR3 DNA follows: TGTGCCAGTAGTGTAACAGGGCTCGTTCGAACCCTCCACTTT. Translation: CASSVTGLVRTLHF. Complete variable domain (other parts from reference TRBV19 and TRBJ1-6): DGGITQSPKYLFRKEGQNVTLSCEQNLNHDAMYWYRQDPGQGLRLIYYSQIVNDFQKGDIAEGYSVSREKKESFPLTVTSAQKNPTAFYLCASSVTGLVRTLHFGNGTRLTVT.

A note on this clone: An end of the junction does not agree with germline; a read error may underlie this. The J gene is TRBJ2-1, the V gene TRBV7-8, with D possibly matching TRBD1 (5 bases). Germline lookup yields CDR1 SGHVS and CDR2 FQNEAQ. The CDR3 is made up of 16 amino acids. The DNA of the CDR3 is TGTGTCAGCAGCTTACCCAGGGCTATTGGCTACAATGAGCAGTTCTTC. Its translation: CVSSLPRAIGYNEQFF.

This chain joins TRBV9 and TRBJ2-3; the match to TRBD1 covers 7 bases. Per the germline V gene, CDR1 is SGDLS and CDR2 is YYNGEE. V lost 7 bases to trimming and J lost 0 bases; unmatched junction nucleotides: 8. This CDR3 has 15 residues. DNA for the CDR3: TGTGCCAGCGCGGAAGGGGGCTGGAGCACAGATACGCAGTATTTT. Translation: CASAEGGWSTDTQYF. The variable domain in full, completed from reference TRBV9 and TRBJ2-3, reads DSGVTQTPKHLITATGQRVTLRCSPRSGDLSVYWYQQSLDQGLQFLIQYYNGEERAKGNILERFSAQQFPDLHSELNLSSLELGDSALYFCASAEGGWSTDTQYFGPGTRLTVL.

This chain connects TRBV19 to TRBJ2-7; possibly TRBD2 for D (5 bases). V was pared by 2 bases and J by 5 bases, with 16 bases between. CDR1 and CDR2 from the germline V gene are LNHDA and SQIVND (reference sequence). The CDR3 sequence is 15 residues long. The CDR3 nucleotides are TGTGCCAGTAGTATACTCCACGGGAATAGGAACGAGCAGTACTTC. Residues: CASSILHGNRNEQYF.

The J gene is TRBJ2-5, the V gene TRBV2, with D tentatively TRBD2 (5 bases). This CDR3 is 16 amino acids long. The V gene's germline CDR1 is SNHLY and CDR2 FYNNEI. V was clipped by 0 bases and J by 1 base, with 12 bases between them. As DNA, the CDR3 is TGTGCCAGCAGTGAAGCGGCTGTGGAGGTCCAAGAGACCCAGTACTTC. It specifies CASSEAAVEVQETQYF.

The chain couples TRBV5-6 to TRBJ1-6; the D is unclear. The germline V gene has CDR1 SGHDT and CDR2 YYEEEE. Trimming took 0 bases from V and 12 from J, leaving 10 bases between them. The CDR3 extends over 13 amino acids. The DNA for the CDR3 is TGTGCCAGCAGCTTGGGTCCTTGGAGACCCCTCCACTTT. Its protein product is CASSLGPWRPLHF. The whole variable domain, remainder taken from reference TRBV5-6 and TRBJ1-6, is DAGVTQSPTHLIKTRGQQVTLRCSPKSGHDTVSWYQQALGQGPQFIFQYYEEEERQRGNFPDRFSGHQFPNYSSELNVNALLLGDSALYLCASSLGPWRPLHFGNGTRLTVT.

V is TRBV7-9 and J is TRBJ1-2, with a tentative D call TRBD1 (6 bases). The CDR3 is 16 amino acids. From germline, CDR1 is SEHNR and CDR2 FQNEAQ (reference sequence). V dropped 4 bases and J dropped 6 bases, with 21 bases sitting between them. CDR3 residues: CASSSPNRVVRDGYTF. In nucleotides, the CDR3 is TGTGCCAGCAGCTCCCCGAACAGGGTAGTCAGGGATGGCTACACCTTC.

CDR3 in amino acids: CASSTDRLDNEKLFF. For the CDR3, the DNA is TGTGCCAGCAGCACCGACAGGCTTGATAATGAAAAACTGTTTTTT. The chain couples TRBV7-8 to TRBJ1-4, with a possible D match to TRBD1 (6 bases). Trimming removed 5 bases from V and 4 bases from J, with 14 bases in between. The CDR3 is made up of 15 amino acids. In germline, CDR1 is SGHVS, CDR2 FQNEAQ.

J is TRBJ2-1 and V is TRBV20-1; 11 nucleotides align to TRBD2. This CDR3 spans 11 amino acids. Germline loops: CDR1 DFQATT, CDR2 SNEGSKA (reference sequence). In DNA form, the CDR3 reads TGCAAGGGGACTAGCGGCAATGAGCAGTTCTTC. This gives the protein CKGTSGNEQFF.

This clone has a handful of counts. V is TRBV2 and J is TRBJ1-2; 12 nucleotides match TRBD1. Germline assignment: CDR1 SNHLY and CDR2 FYNNEI. V lost 6 bases, J lost 4 bases, and 6 bases stayed unmatched. The length of the CDR3 is 15 residues. The CDR3 DNA reads as TGTGCCAGCAGATCCGGGACAGGGGGCTTCTATGGCTACACCTTC. This sequence encodes CASRSGTGGFYGYTF.